This T cell receptor (beta chain) was identified in a study of identifying expanded T cells in peripheral blood. Study-level findings and limits: Over about two and four weeks, about 15 and 19 clones changed, versus 1.2 between replicates. Clone count variance between roughly 2-week samples rose with total template count.

Per the germline V gene, CDR1 is LNHDA and CDR2 is SQIVND (reference sequence). The CDR3 runs to 14 residues. V lost 3 bases to trimming and J lost 5 bases, with 11 bases between them. Only in-frame clones appear in the TCRdb table, and some are missing; sequencing was by immunoSEQ multiplex PCR. This repertoire shows about 100,000 clones, around nine tenths found once; its top ten account for approximately 3.9%. To note about this clone: Its antigen is still unknown.

V gene TRBV19 combines with J gene TRBJ1-5; maybe TRBD1 (5 bases). The material sequenced was blood. The TCR comes from a person aged 18-70 years in good health. The CDR3 DNA sequence: TGTGCCAGTAGTATCGCCAGGGCAGATCAGCCCCAGCATTTT. Translated: CASSIARADQPQHF.